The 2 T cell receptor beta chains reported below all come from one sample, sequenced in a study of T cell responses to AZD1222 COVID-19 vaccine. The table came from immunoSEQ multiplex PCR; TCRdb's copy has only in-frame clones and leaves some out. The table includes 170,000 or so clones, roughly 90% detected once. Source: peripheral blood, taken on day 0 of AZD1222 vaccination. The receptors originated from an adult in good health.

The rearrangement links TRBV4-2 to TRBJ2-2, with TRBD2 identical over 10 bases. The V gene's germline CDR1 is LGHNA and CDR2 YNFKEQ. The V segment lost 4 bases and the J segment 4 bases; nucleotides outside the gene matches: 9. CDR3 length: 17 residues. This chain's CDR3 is CASSRGLSGRATGELFF. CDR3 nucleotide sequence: TGTGCCAGCAGCCGGGGCTTAAGCGGGAGGGCCACCGGGGAGCTGTTTTTT.

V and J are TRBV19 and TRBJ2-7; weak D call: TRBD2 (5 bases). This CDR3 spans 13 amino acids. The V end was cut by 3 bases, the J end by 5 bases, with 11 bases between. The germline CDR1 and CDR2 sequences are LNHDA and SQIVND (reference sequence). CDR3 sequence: CASSIGVRDEQYF. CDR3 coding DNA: TGTGCCAGTAGTATCGGGGTAAGGGACGAGCAGTACTTC. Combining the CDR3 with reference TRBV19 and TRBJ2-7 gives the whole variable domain DGGITQSPKYLFRKEGQNVTLSCEQNLNHDAMYWYRQDPGQGLRLIYYSQIVNDFQKGDIAEGYSVSREKKESFPLTVTSAQKNPTAFYLCASSIGVRDEQYFGPGTRLTVT.